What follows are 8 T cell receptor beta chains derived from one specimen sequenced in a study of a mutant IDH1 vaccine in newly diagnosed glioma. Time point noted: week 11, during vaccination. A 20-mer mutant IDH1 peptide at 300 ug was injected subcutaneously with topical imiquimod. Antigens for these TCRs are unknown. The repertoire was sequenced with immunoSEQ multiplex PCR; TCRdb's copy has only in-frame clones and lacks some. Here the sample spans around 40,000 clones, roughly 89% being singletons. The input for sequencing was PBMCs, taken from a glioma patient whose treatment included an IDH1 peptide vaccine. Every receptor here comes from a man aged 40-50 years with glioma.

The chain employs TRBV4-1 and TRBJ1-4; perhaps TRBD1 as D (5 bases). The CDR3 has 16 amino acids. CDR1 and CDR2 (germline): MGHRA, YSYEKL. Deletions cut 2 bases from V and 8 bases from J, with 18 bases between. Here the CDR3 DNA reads TGCGCCAGCAGCCAATCCCGGGACCCCTTGGAGGAAAAACTGTTTTTT. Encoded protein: CASSQSRDPLEEKLFF.

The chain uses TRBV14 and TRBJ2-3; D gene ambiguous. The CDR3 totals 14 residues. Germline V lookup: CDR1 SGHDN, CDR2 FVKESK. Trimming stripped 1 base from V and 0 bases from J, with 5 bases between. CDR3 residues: CASSQVRSTDTQYF. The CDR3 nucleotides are TGTGCCAGCAGCCAAGTGCGAAGCACAGATACGCAGTATTTT.

The CDR3 coding sequence is TGTGCCAGCAGTTACCGACAGGGGGACTATGGCTACACCTTC. Its protein product is CASSYRQGDYGYTF. The gene calls are TRBV6-5 and TRBJ1-2; 9 positions agree with TRBD1. Germline CDR1 MNHEY, CDR2 SVGAGI. This CDR3 region has 14 residues. V shed 2 bases, J shed 3 bases, and the junction held 1 base outside the gene matches.

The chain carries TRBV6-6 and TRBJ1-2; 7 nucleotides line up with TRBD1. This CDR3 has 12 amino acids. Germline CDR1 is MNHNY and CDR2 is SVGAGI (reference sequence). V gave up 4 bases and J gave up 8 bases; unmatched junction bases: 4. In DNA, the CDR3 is TGTGCCAGCAGTTCCCAGGGGGGAGGCTACACCTTC. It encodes CASSSQGGGYTF.

The CDR3 sequence: CASSERDRGDNEQFF. CDR3 bases: TGTGCCAGCAGTGAACGGGACAGGGGGGACAATGAGCAGTTCTTC. V usage is TRBV6-4 and J usage is TRBJ2-1, with TRBD1 matching over 11 bases. Germline trimming cut 3 bases from V and 5 bases from J; bases unmatched to any gene: 3. CDR3 length equals 15 residues. Germline CDR1 MRHNA, CDR2 SNTAGT.

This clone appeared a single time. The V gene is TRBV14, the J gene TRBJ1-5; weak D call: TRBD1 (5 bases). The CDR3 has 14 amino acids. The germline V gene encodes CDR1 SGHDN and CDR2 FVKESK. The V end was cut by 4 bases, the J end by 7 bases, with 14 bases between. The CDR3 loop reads CASSPGPLFQPQHF. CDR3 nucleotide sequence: TGTGCCAGCAGCCCGGGACCGCTCTTCCAGCCCCAGCATTTT.

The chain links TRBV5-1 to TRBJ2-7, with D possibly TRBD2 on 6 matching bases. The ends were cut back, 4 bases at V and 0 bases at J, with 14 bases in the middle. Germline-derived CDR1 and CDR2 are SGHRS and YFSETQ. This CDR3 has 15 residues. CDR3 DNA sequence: TGCGCCAGCAGCGTAGAACCCGGGAGCTCCTACGAGCAGTACTTC. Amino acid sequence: CASSVEPGSSYEQYF.

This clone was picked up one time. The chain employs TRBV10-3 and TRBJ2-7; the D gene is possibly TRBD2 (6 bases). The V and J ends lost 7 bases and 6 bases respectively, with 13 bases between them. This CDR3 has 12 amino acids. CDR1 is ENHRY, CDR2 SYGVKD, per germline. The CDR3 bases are TGTGCCATCATGGGGGGTATCGGCGAGCAGTACTTC. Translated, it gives CAIMGGIGEQYF.